This is a list of T cell receptor beta chains from one sample in a study of blood T cell repertoires in COVID-19. Only in-frame clones appear in the TCRdb table, and some are missing; sequencing was by immunoSEQ multiplex PCR. Of some 85,000 clones listed, about 88% were seen once; the top ten hold approximately 8.9%. Specimen: peripheral blood. The receptors come from a man aged 50-60 years with acute or convalescent COVID-19. The CDR3 runs from the conserved cysteine through the conserved F or W. D genes are given only for firm matches. Clone sizes are given selectively: once, few, many, or a class where the clone is expanded.

.	TRBJ2-2	TRBV4-1	TRBD1	CASTLKIPTGEGELFF	TGCGCCAGCACTCTCAAGATCCCGACAGGGGAAGGGGAGCTGTTTTTT
.	TRBJ2-3	TRBV20-1	TRBD2	CSASPRGATDTQYF	TGCAGTGCTAGTCCGCGGGGGGCCACAGATACGCAGTATTTT
.	TRBJ2-2	TRBV4-2	TRBD2	CASSQADSGGLDTGELFF	TGTGCCAGCAGCCAAGCGGATAGCGGGGGATTGGACACCGGGGAGCTGTTTTTT
once	TRBJ1-5	TRBV18	.	CASSRDLNQPQHF	TGTGCCAGCTCGCGGGACCTTAATCAGCCCCAGCATTTT
.	TRBJ1-3	TRBV5-1	.	CASSLVGSGAGNTIYF	TGCGCCAGCAGCTTGGTGGGTTCAGGGGCTGGAAACACCATATATTTT
.	TRBJ2-1	TRBV25-1	TRBD1	CASSGTGIYEQFF	TGTGCCAGCAGCGGGACAGGGATCTATGAGCAGTTCTTC
.	TRBJ1-2	TRBV30	.	CAWIGSRGYGYTF	TGTGCCTGGATTGGCAGCCGGGGCTATGGCTACACCTTC
.	TRBJ2-3	TRBV30	.	CAWSVAGSTDTQYF	TGTGCCTGGAGTGTGGCGGGGAGCACAGATACGCAGTATTTT
.	TRBJ1-1	TRBV6-5	TRBD1	CASSTLGQGGTEAFF	TGTGCCAGCAGTACGCTTGGACAGGGGGGAACTGAAGCTTTCTTT
.	TRBJ2-5	TRBV27	.	CASSLNFLNQETQYF	TGTGCCAGCAGTTTAAATTTCCTAAACCAAGAGACCCAGTACTTC
once	TRBJ1-1	TRBV6-5	TRBD1	CASTKKQGTEAFF	TGTGCCAGCACTAAGAAACAGGGGACTGAAGCTTTCTTT
.	TRBJ2-5	TRBV7-8	.	CASSSDSYQETQYF	TGTGCCAGCAGCTCGGACAGCTACCAAGAGACCCAGTACTTC
.	TRBJ1-1	TRBV6-6	TRBD1	CASSRTGDTEAFF	TGTGCCAGCAGTCGGACAGGGGACACTGAAGCTTTCTTT
.	TRBJ1-2	TRBV10-3	TRBD1	CAIAQGPSLGGYTF	TGTGCCATCGCACAGGGGCCCTCATTGGGAGGCTACACCTTC
.	TRBJ2-4	TRBV6-5	TRBD2	CASSYWSGGSKNIQYF	TGTGCCAGCAGTTACTGGAGCGGGGGGTCCAAAAACATTCAGTACTTC
.	TRBJ1-2	TRBV5-1	.	CASSLDRYGYTF	TGCGCCAGCAGCTTGGACAGATATGGCTACACCTTC
.	TRBJ2-2	TRBV5-1	.	CASSLAVASLPIGELFF	TGCGCCAGCAGCTTGGCCGTAGCAAGTCTCCCGATCGGGGAGCTGTTTTTT
.	TRBJ1-3	TRBV11-2	.	CASSSQGRISGNTIYF	TGTGCCAGCAGCTCACAGGGCCGGATCTCTGGAAACACCATATATTTT
.	TRBJ2-5	TRBV5-6	.	CASSLVVGDYQETQYF	TGTGCCAGCAGCTTGGTTGTAGGGGACTACCAAGAGACCCAGTACTTC
.	TRBJ1-5	TRBV18	TRBD1	CASSPRGQGHQPQHF	TGTGCCAGCTCACCCCGGGGACAGGGTCACCAGCCCCAGCATTTT
.	TRBJ1-1	TRBV19	TRBD1	CASRGDRVNTEAFF	TGTGCCAGTAGGGGAGACAGGGTGAACACTGAAGCTTTCTTT
once	TRBJ2-2	TRBV25-1	.	CASQKTGELFF	TGTGCCAGCCAAAAAACCGGGGAGCTGTTTTTT
.	TRBJ1-2	TRBV30	.	CAWSVSLGRGREYGYTF	TGTGCCTGGAGTGTAAGCTTAGGGCGCGGGCGCGAATATGGCTACACCTTC
.	TRBJ1-1	TRBV29-1	TRBD1	CSVDGRQGARTEAFF	TGCAGCGTTGACGGTCGACAGGGGGCGAGAACTGAAGCTTTCTTT
.	TRBJ1-2	TRBV19	.	CASSSLGQRFYGYTF	TGTGCCAGTAGTTCCCTAGGACAGCGCTTCTATGGCTACACCTTC
once	TRBJ1-5	TRBV27	TRBD1	CASRSGTVNQPQHF	TGTGCCAGCCGTTCCGGGACAGTCAATCAGCCCCAGCATTTT
.	TRBJ1-1	TRBV7-3	.	CASSFQAGDTEAFF	TGTGCCAGCAGCTTTCAGGCGGGGGACACTGAAGCTTTCTTT
.	TRBJ1-5	TRBV1	.	CTSSQYTRDRESNQPQHF	TGCACCAGCAGCCAATATACGAGGGACAGGGAGAGCAATCAGCCCCAGCATTTT
.	TRBJ2-7	TRBV6-5	.	CASRSPIYEQYF	TGTGCCAGCAGGAGCCCCATCTACGAGCAGTACTTC
once	TRBJ1-1	TRBV18	.	CASSPRQARNTEAFF	TGTGCCAGCTCACCACGACAGGCCCGGAACACTGAAGCTTTCTTT
.	TRBJ2-7	TRBV13	TRBD2	CASSPGGLYEQYF	TGTGCCAGCAGCCCGGGGGGACTCTACGAGCAGTACTTC
.	TRBJ2-3	TRBV24-1	TRBD1	CATSDCDRGTDTQYF	TGTGCCACCAGTGATTGTGACAGGGGCACAGATACGCAGTATTTT
.	TRBJ1-2	TRBV5-1	.	CASSFGSDYGYTF	TGCGCCAGCAGCTTTGGGAGCGACTATGGCTACACCTTC
.	TRBJ2-5	TRBV30	TRBD2	CAWSAWGGPRETQYF	TGTGCCTGGAGTGCGTGGGGGGGACCGAGGGAGACCCAGTACTTC
.	TRBJ1-5	TRBV7-8	.	CASSPRQVNSNQPQHF	TGTGCCAGCAGCCCCAGACAGGTCAATAGCAATCAGCCCCAGCATTTT
.	TRBJ1-1	TRBV6-5	TRBD1	CASSRTGTGGSEAFF	TGTGCCAGCAGCCGAACCGGCACAGGGGGCAGTGAAGCTTTCTTT
.	TRBJ2-2	TRBV7-9	.	CASREGAGTGELFF	TGTGCCAGCAGGGAGGGGGCCGGCACCGGGGAGCTGTTTTTT
.	TRBJ1-5	TRBV3-1/TRBV3-2	TRBD1	CASGRASPGQGWGQPQHF	TGTGCCAGCGGACGAGCGTCACCGGGACAGGGATGGGGTCAGCCCCAGCATTTT
few	TRBJ1-2	TRBV27	TRBD1	CASSLLGDRGHGYTF	TGTGCCAGCAGTTTATTGGGGGACAGGGGGCATGGCTACACCTTC
.	TRBJ1-3	TRBV5-1	TRBD1	CASSSGTGVLGNTIYF	TGCGCCAGCAGCTCCGGGACAGGGGTGCTTGGAAACACCATATATTTT
.	TRBJ1-4	TRBV27	.	CASSPTPRVPNEKLFF	TGTGCCAGCAGTCCAACCCCCAGGGTTCCTAATGAAAAACTGTTTTTT
.	TRBJ2-3	TRBV30	.	CAWKARGAADTQYF	TGTGCCTGGAAGGCCAGGGGAGCGGCAGATACGCAGTATTTT
.	TRBJ2-7	TRBV6-2/TRBV6-3	.	CASSYAVTGLSYEQYF	TGTGCCAGCAGTTACGCTGTAACAGGGTTGTCCTACGAGCAGTACTTC
.	TRBJ2-5	TRBV5-1	.	CASSLPQGKSFDGTQYF	TGCGCCAGCAGCTTGCCGCAGGGTAAATCCTTCGACGGGACCCAGTACTTC